The 12 T cell receptor beta chains below were found in one sample sequenced in a study of cytomegalovirus exposure and HLA in healthy donors. The PCR was carried out with 60 Vbeta primers and 13 Jbeta primers. TCRdb's copy holds only in-frame clones and misses some; the assay was immunoSEQ multiplex PCR. Among about 190,000 clones listed, around three quarters were seen once. Material: PBMCs. The source of these receptors is a woman younger than 30 in good health and CMV-seronegative.

This sequence joins TRBV28 and TRBJ1-6, with 7 bases fitting TRBD1. The ends lost 2 bases at V and 2 bases at J; junction bases unmatched: 3. CDR3 length equals 16 residues. Per the germline V gene, CDR1 is MDHEN and CDR2 is SYDVKM. CDR3 sequence: CASSLDRATYNSPLHF. The CDR3 coding sequence is TGTGCCAGCAGTTTAGACAGGGCCACCTATAATTCACCCCTCCACTTT.

A few counts support this clone. Other DNA sequences in this specimen translate into the identical CDR3. V gene TRBV27 combines with J gene TRBJ1-1, with TRBD1 as a possible D gene (6 bases). V lost 5 bases, J lost 0 bases, and 10 bases lay in between. CDR1 is MNHEY, CDR2 SMNVEV, per germline (reference sequence). The CDR3 length is 14 residues. Here the CDR3 DNA reads TGTGCCAGCAGTCTCAGGGGCATGAACACTGAAGCTTTCTTT. Translation gives CASSLRGMNTEAFF.

J is TRBJ1-1 and V is TRBV4-2; 9 nucleotides line up with TRBD1. The CDR3 covers 15 residues. From germline, CDR1 is LGHNA and CDR2 YNFKEQ. Trimming removed 2 bases from V and 3 bases from J; junction bases left unmatched: 4. The CDR3 reads CASSQLRTGDTEAFF. CDR3 DNA sequence: TGTGCCAGCAGCCAACTCCGGACAGGGGACACTGAAGCTTTCTTT.

The chain employs TRBV27 and TRBJ2-1; possible D gene TRBD1, 8 bases. CDR1 and CDR2 (germline): MNHEY, SMNVEV (reference sequence). The V end was cut by 5 bases, the J end by 0 bases, with 20 bases between. The CDR3 runs to 18 residues. CDR3 residues: CASSHSAGGGSSYNEQFF. As DNA, the CDR3 is TGTGCCAGCAGTCATTCCGCAGGGGGCGGGAGCTCCTACAATGAGCAGTTCTTC.

This clone was counted between two and nine times. The gene calls are TRBV4-1 and TRBJ1-1; 9 positions match TRBD1. Per germline, CDR1 MGHRA and CDR2 YSYEKL. There are 14 residues in the CDR3. V lost 4 bases and J lost 1; bases outside the gene matches: 1. DNA for the CDR3: TGCGCCAGCAGCCTACAGGGGGCGAACACTGAAGCTTTCTTT. This sequence encodes CASSLQGANTEAFF.

This chain uses TRBV18 with TRBJ2-1; maybe TRBD2 (5 bases). Trimming left V 2 bases short and J 0 bases short, with 14 bases between. Germline CDR1 and CDR2: KGHSH and LQKENI. The length of the CDR3 is 17 residues. The CDR3 bases are TGTGCCAGCTCACCAGGGCGACGGCGGGCCTCCTACAATGAGCAGTTCTTC. Amino acids: CASSPGRRRASYNEQFF.

The rearrangement joins TRBV27 to TRBJ1-2; a possible D gene is TRBD1 (6 bases). The germline V and J ends were trimmed by 8 bases and 8 bases, with 18 bases remaining between them. CDR1 is MNHEY, CDR2 SMNVEV, per germline (reference sequence). This CDR3 spans 13 amino acids. DNA for the CDR3: TGTGCCAGCCGACCTTTGGGGGGGCAGGGCTACACCTTC. Translating gives CASRPLGGQGYTF.

The chain carries TRBV4-2 and TRBJ1-1, with D possibly matching TRBD1 (5 bases). CDR1 and CDR2 (germline): LGHNA, YNFKEQ. Trimming cost V 5 bases and J 1 base, with 5 bases left between them. CDR3 length equals 12 residues. The CDR3: CASSGQNTEAFF. Written as DNA, the CDR3 is TGTGCCAGCAGCGGACAGAACACTGAAGCTTTCTTT.

V gene TRBV4-3 combines with J gene TRBJ2-7; D might be TRBD2 (6 bases). V was pared by 0 bases and J by 4 bases, with 13 bases between. Germline V gene lookup returns CDR1 LGHNA and CDR2 YSLEER. The CDR3 is made up of 15 amino acids. The CDR3: CASSQDARGGYEQYF. The CDR3 region has the DNA TGCGCCAGCAGCCAAGACGCTAGGGGAGGATACGAGCAGTACTTC.

The chain carries TRBV19 and TRBJ2-2; 8 nucleotides match TRBD1. This CDR3 comprises 14 residues. Germline lookup yields CDR1 LNHDA and CDR2 SQIVND (reference sequence). Trimming removed 3 bases from V and 6 bases from J; junction bases left unmatched: 3. The CDR3 is CASSMRDRSGELFF. The CDR3 DNA follows: TGTGCCAGTAGTATGCGGGACAGGTCCGGGGAGCTGTTTTTT.

V is TRBV6-5 and J is TRBJ2-1; D might be TRBD2 (6 bases). The CDR3 covers 13 residues. The V end lost 6 bases, the J end lost 4 bases, and 10 bases lay between the germline ends. CDR1 is MNHEY, CDR2 SVGAGI, per germline. This chain's CDR3 is CASRPTSYNEQFF. The CDR3, as DNA: TGTGCCAGCAGACCGACTAGTTACAATGAGCAGTTCTTC.

V gene TRBV6-5 combines with J gene TRBJ1-6; the D gene is possibly TRBD1 (6 bases). Trimming left V 8 bases short and J 8 bases short, with 19 bases between. The CDR3 runs 15 residues. Germline loops: CDR1 MNHEY, CDR2 SVGAGI. For the CDR3, the DNA is TGTGCCAGCGCCTCCCGGGTCAGGGGACATTCACCCCTCCACTTT. It is translated as CASASRVRGHSPLHF.